The clone carrying this T cell receptor beta chain was observed a single time. Profiled with immunoSEQ multiplex PCR; TCRdb holds only in-frame clones, not every one. The data contain about 150,000 clones, roughly 91% of them singletons. The record originates from a study of blood T cell repertoires in COVID-19. The germline V gene encodes CDR1 MNHEY and CDR2 SMNVEV (reference sequence). Trimming took 2 bases from V and 4 from J, leaving 10 bases between them. The CDR3 has 14 residues. The sequence derives from a man aged 18-30 years with COVID-19, enrolled during active disease. The chain carries TRBV27 and TRBJ2-3; D may be TRBD2 (6 bases). The sample consisted of peripheral blood. The chain's CDR3 is CASSLGGFPDTQYF. The CDR3 nucleotides read TGTGCCAGCAGTTTAGGGGGGTTCCCAGATACGCAGTATTTT.